This T cell receptor beta chain was sequenced for a study of CD8 T cells in Susac syndrome. Peripheral blood CD8+ and CD4+ T cells were profiled by TCR beta sequencing. Random hexamers were used to reverse transcribe the RNA input (about 0.5 to 1 ug). Amplification of TCR beta CDR3 across 54 Vbeta and 13 Jbeta was performed with immunoSEQ multiplex PCR. TCRdb recomputed calls from the immunoSEQ multiplex PCR reads with MiXCR, one row per CDR3 protein. Of 120,000 or so distinct CDR3 sequences listed, roughly 94% are singletons. This CDR3 contains 14 residues. The V gene lost 6 bases and the J gene lost 6 bases, with 15 bases spanning the gap. Germline CDR1 reads LNHDA; CDR2 reads SQIVND (reference sequence).

V is TRBV19 and J is TRBJ1-5; weak D call: TRBD1 (5 bases). This sequence originates from a human donor with multiple sclerosis. Sequences were obtained from CD4+ T cells from PBMCs. CDR3 region: CASRDWQGGQPQHF. The DNA for the CDR3 is TGTGCCAGTAGGGACTGGCAGGGAGGTCAGCCCCAGCATTTT.